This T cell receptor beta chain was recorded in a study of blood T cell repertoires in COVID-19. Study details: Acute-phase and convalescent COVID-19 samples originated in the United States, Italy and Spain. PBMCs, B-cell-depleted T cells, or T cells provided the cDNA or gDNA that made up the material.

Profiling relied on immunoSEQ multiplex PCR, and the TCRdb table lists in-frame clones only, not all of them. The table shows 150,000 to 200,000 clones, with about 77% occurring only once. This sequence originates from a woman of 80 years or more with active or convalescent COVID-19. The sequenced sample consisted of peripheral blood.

CDR3 region: CASSKPTVDTQYF. CDR3 sequence (DNA): TGTGCCAGCAGCAAACCCACGGTAGATACGCAGTATTTT. V usage is TRBV6-5 and J usage is TRBJ2-3; D remains ambiguous. V was shortened by 6 bases and J by 5 bases, with 12 bases between the two germline ends. The germline CDR1 and CDR2 sequences are MNHEY and SVGAGI. The length of the CDR3 is 13 residues.